The 28 T cell receptor beta chains reported below all come from one sample, sequenced in a study of identical twins (dated by TCRdb to about 2016). To prepare the library, 5' RACE was applied. Sequenced on an Illumina HiSeq 2000. TCRdb trimmed public reads at Q25 via fastp, called clones via MiXCR and kept in-frame beta chains. Identical CDR3 proteins give one entry, which carries the most common genes and DNA. The sample table records roughly 250,000 distinct CDR3 sequences; roughly 7% of these occur just once. The leading ten clones occupy 3.5% to 4% of the sample. This sample was also put to use in a study of yellow fever vaccine responses in identical twins.

The material sequenced was memory (CD45RO+) T cells sorted from blood. Per the publication, the cell subset or site label means: CD45RO+ enriched T cells. These receptors all stem from a woman younger than 35 in good health.

The rearrangement links TRBV6-5 to TRBJ2-1; TRBD2 matches 9 bases. The V and J ends lost 2 bases and 0 bases, in that order; junction bases with no gene match: 5. Germline V gene data show CDR1 as MNHEY and CDR2 as SVGAGI. The CDR3 runs 17 residues. The CDR3 loop is CASSYRLAGSSYNEQFF. Written as DNA, the CDR3 is TGTGCCAGCAGTTACCGGCTAGCGGGGAGCTCCTACAATGAGCAGTTCTTC.

This clonotype was recorded many times. The J gene is TRBJ2-3, the V gene TRBV7-9; 11 positions agree with TRBD2. This CDR3 is 17 amino acids long. Germline V gives CDR1 SEHNR, CDR2 FQNEAQ (reference sequence). The J segment lost 1 base and the V segment lost 3 bases, leaving 6 bases of the junction unmatched. CDR3 DNA: TGTGCCAGCAGCTTGGCGGCTAGCGGGGGGCGCACAGATACGCAGTATTTT. Protein product: CASSLAASGGRTDTQYF.

The table lists this clonotype with a few counts. This chain connects TRBV11-3 to TRBJ2-1, with D maybe TRBD1 (6 bases). This CDR3 comprises 17 residues. V dropped 0 bases and J dropped 9 bases, with 21 bases sitting between them. Germline lookup yields CDR1 SGHNT and CDR2 YENEEA. The CDR3 sequence: CASSLDNKGDTRLEQFF. The CDR3 coding sequence is TGTGCCAGCAGCTTAGATAATAAGGGGGACACACGGCTTGAGCAGTTCTTC. The full variable domain, its missing parts supplied by reference TRBV11-3 and TRBJ2-1, is EAGVVQSPRYKIIEKKQPVAFWCNPISGHNTLYWYLQNLGQGPELLIRYENEEAVDDSQLPKDRFSAERLKGVDSTLKIQPAELGDSAVYLCASSLDNKGDTRLEQFFGPGTRLTVL.

The sample holds a few counts of this clonotype. The rearrangement uses TRBV6-4 and TRBJ2-3, with TRBD2 matching 7 bases. This CDR3 region has 14 residues. Germline V lookup: CDR1 MRHNA, CDR2 SNTAGT. Germline trimming cut 2 bases from V and 1 base from J; bases unmatched to any gene: 0. CDR3 nucleotides: TGTGCCAGCAGTGACGCGGGGGGCACAGATACGCAGTATTTT. Translating gives CASSDAGGTDTQYF.

This clonotype was seen a few times. The chain is built from TRBV7-9 and TRBJ1-1; D gene ambiguous. The germline gives CDR1 SEHNR, CDR2 FQNEAQ (reference sequence). Trimming left V 5 bases short and J 1 base short, with 11 bases between. The CDR3 is 14 amino acids. In DNA, the CDR3 is TGTGCCAGCAGCCCAGACCACGGGAACACTGAAGCTTTCTTT. Its protein product is CASSPDHGNTEAFF.

This clonotype came up many times. The chain carries TRBV24-1 and TRBJ1-5; D gene uncertain. Trimming removed 3 bases from V and 3 bases from J, with 2 bases in between. CDR3 length: 12 residues. CDR1 is KGHDR, CDR2 SFDVKD, per germline. DNA for the CDR3: TGTGCCACCAGTGATCCCAATCAGCCCCAGCATTTT. Its translation is CATSDPNQPQHF.

V gene TRBV7-9 combines with J gene TRBJ2-4, with D possibly being TRBD2 (5 bases). Between the trimmed V and J ends, which lost 8 bases and 0 bases, there was a span of 11 bases. Germline V CDR1 and CDR2: SEHNR, FQNEAQ (reference sequence). This CDR3 is 14 amino acids long. The CDR3: CASVSGVAKNIQYF. CDR3 bases: TGTGCCAGCGTTTCCGGGGTAGCCAAAAACATTCAGTACTTC.

This clonotype was detected ten times or more. The gene calls are TRBV4-2 and TRBJ2-2, with 11 bases identical to TRBD2. The CDR3 has 16 amino acids. The ends lost 0 bases at V and 4 bases at J; junction bases unmatched: 1. In germline, CDR1 is LGHNA, CDR2 YNFKEQ. In nucleotides, the CDR3 is TGTGCCAGCAGCCAAGAACTAGCGGGAGTCACCGGGGAGCTGTTTTTT. It yields the protein CASSQELAGVTGELFF.

The sample holds a few counts of this clonotype. The chain has TRBV4-2 and TRBJ2-1; 9 bases line up with TRBD1. The germline V gene has CDR1 LGHNA and CDR2 YNFKEQ. Trimming cost V 1 base and J 2 bases; bases outside gene matches: 3. The CDR3 contains 16 residues. The CDR3: CASSQVWTGAYNEQFF. The CDR3 nucleotides read TGTGCCAGCAGCCAAGTCTGGACAGGGGCCTACAATGAGCAGTTCTTC.

The chain couples TRBV7-7 to TRBJ2-2, with D hard to call. Trimming removed 1 base from V and 8 bases from J, with 11 bases in between. The length of the CDR3 is 14 residues. Per the germline V gene, CDR1 is SSHAT and CDR2 is FNYEAQ (reference sequence). CDR3 protein: CASSLGSQVGELFF. CDR3 nucleotides: TGTGCCAGCAGCTTAGGAAGCCAAGTGGGGGAGCTGTTTTTT.

The rearrangement links TRBV6-1 to TRBJ1-1; 7 bases line up with TRBD1. J was trimmed by 1 base and V by 9 bases; bases with no gene match: 11. Germline loops: CDR1 MNHNS, CDR2 SASEGT. The CDR3 extends over 15 amino acids. CDR3 sequence: CASFSPGQKNTEAFF. CDR3 sequence (DNA): TGTGCCAGTTTTTCCCCGGGACAGAAGAACACTGAAGCTTTCTTT.

This clonotype was observed a few times. The V gene is TRBV4-1, the J gene TRBJ2-1; 7 bases match TRBD2. Trimming at V came to 0 bases and at J to 2 bases, leaving 7 bases not matched to a gene. Germline assignment: CDR1 MGHRA and CDR2 YSYEKL. CDR3 size: 17 residues. CDR3 in DNA: TGCGCCAGCAGCCAAGATCGGAAGCGGGATACCTACAATGAGCAGTTCTTC. This codes for CASSQDRKRDTYNEQFF.

This clonotype has only a few counts. The chain joins TRBV2 to TRBJ2-5; D is unclear. Germline assignment: CDR1 SNHLY and CDR2 FYNNEI. With 6 bases removed from V and 6 bases from J, the gap between germline ends came to 5 bases. The CDR3 is made up of 10 amino acids. The CDR3 reads CASRVKTQYF. CDR3 DNA: TGTGCCAGCAGGGTTAAGACCCAGTACTTC.

The chain links TRBV5-1 to TRBJ2-5, with 14 nucleotides matching TRBD2. This CDR3 region has 16 residues. CDR1 is SGHRS and CDR2 is YFSETQ in the germline V gene. V was clipped by 0 bases and J by 3 bases; unmatched bases: 1. CDR3 protein: CASSLGTSGGKETQYF. In nucleotides, the CDR3 is TGCGCCAGCAGCTTGGGGACTAGCGGGGGGAAAGAGACCCAGTACTTC. Combining the CDR3 with reference TRBV5-1 and TRBJ2-5 gives the whole variable domain KAGVTQTPRYLIKTRGQQVTLSCSPISGHRSVSWYQQTPGQGLQFLFEYFSETQRNKGNFPGRFSGRQFSNSRSEMNVSTLELGDSALYLCASSLGTSGGKETQYFGPGTRLLVL.

This clonotype showed up many times. The chain links TRBV28 to TRBJ2-5; tentative D call: TRBD2 (5 bases). Germline V gives CDR1 MDHEN, CDR2 SYDVKM. The CDR3 contains 17 residues. Trimming cost V 1 base and J 4 bases, with 19 bases left between them. CDR3 amino acids: CASSLSLIRGKGETQYF. In DNA, the CDR3 is TGTGCCAGCAGTTTATCCCTCATCAGAGGGAAGGGAGAGACCCAGTACTTC.

This chain links TRBV20-1 with TRBJ2-5, with TRBD1 matching 10 bases. CDR3 length: 14 residues. V was pared by 2 bases and J by 5 bases, with 5 bases of the junction left unmatched. Germline V CDR1 and CDR2: DFQATT, SNEGSKA (reference sequence). The CDR3 coding sequence is TGCAGTGCTAGATGGGGACAGGGGAGGGAGACCCAGTACTTC. Protein: CSARWGQGRETQYF.

In its sample, this clonotype was seen a few times. This chain's CDR3 is CASRKLHSVGANVLTF. CDR3 nucleotides: TGTGCCAGTAGAAAACTACACTCTGTCGGGGCCAACGTCCTGACTTTC. The rearrangement joins TRBV19 to TRBJ2-6; no clear D. From germline, CDR1 is LNHDA and CDR2 SQIVND (reference sequence). The CDR3 spans 16 residues. Trimming removed 6 bases from V and 4 bases from J, with 16 bases in between.

This clonotype was counted between two and nine times. The chain combines TRBV6-4 with TRBJ2-3; D uncertain. V was shortened by 0 bases and J by 0 bases, with 7 bases between the two germline ends. The CDR3 has 15 amino acids. Germline V gene sequence: CDR1 MRHNA, CDR2 SNTAGT. Here the CDR3 DNA reads TGTGCCAGCAGTGACTCAGGTACTAGCACAGATACGCAGTATTTT. Residues: CASSDSGTSTDTQYF.

This clonotype has a handful of counts. The chain links TRBV28 to TRBJ2-3, with 10 bases matching TRBD2. Per germline, CDR1 MDHEN and CDR2 SYDVKM. The J segment lost 2 bases and the V segment lost 6 bases, leaving 14 bases of the junction unmatched. This CDR3 comprises 18 residues. The DNA for the CDR3 is TGTGCCAGCAGCCGACCTCGGACTAGCGGAGGCTTCACAGATACGCAGTATTTT. Protein product: CASSRPRTSGGFTDTQYF. Combining the CDR3 with reference TRBV28 and TRBJ2-3 gives the whole variable domain DVKVTQSSRYLVKRTGEKVFLECVQDMDHENMFWYRQDPGLGLRLIYFSYDVKMKEKGDIPEGYSVSREKKERFSLILESASTNQTSMYLCASSRPRTSGGFTDTQYFGPGTRLTVL.

This clonotype was counted a few times. The J gene is TRBJ2-1, the V gene TRBV2, with TRBD2 identical over 12 bases. Trimming at V came to 6 bases and at J to 9 bases, leaving 9 bases not matched to a gene. Germline assignment: CDR1 SNHLY and CDR2 FYNNEI. The CDR3 spans 15 residues. For the CDR3, the DNA is TGTGCCAGCAGCGGGGCTAGCGGGGGGGCGGGTGAGCAGTTCTTC. Its protein is CASSGASGGAGEQFF.

In this sample, this clonotype turned up a few times. This rearrangement joins TRBV15 to TRBJ1-3; D call uncertain. Trimming took 1 base from V and 1 from J, leaving 2 bases between them. CDR1 and CDR2 from the germline V gene are LNHNV and YYDKDF (reference sequence). The CDR3 extends over 13 amino acids. The CDR3 DNA follows: TGTGCCACCAGCAGAGGATCTGGAAACACCATATATTTT. Translated, it gives CATSRGSGNTIYF.

This clonotype occurred many times. This rearrangement joins TRBV6-1 to TRBJ2-2, with TRBD1 identical over 9 bases. V dropped 6 bases and J dropped 6; count of bases not matched to a gene: 5. The CDR3 is 14 amino acids. Germline values: CDR1 MNHNS, CDR2 SASEGT. Here the CDR3 DNA reads TGTGCCAGCAGCTGGAGACAGGGGGCCGGGGAGCTGTTTTTT. Its translation is CASSWRQGAGELFF.

This clonotype was counted ten times or more. The chain's CDR3 is CSVRQGGNEQFF. The DNA for the CDR3 is TGCAGCGTCCGACAGGGAGGCAATGAGCAGTTCTTC. The rearrangement uses TRBV29-1 and TRBJ2-1; possibly TRBD1 for D (7 bases). The CDR3 runs to 12 residues. V was pared by 6 bases and J by 6 bases, with 12 bases between. CDR1 SQVTM and CDR2 ANQGSEA come from the germline V gene.

This clonotype has ten or more counts. The rearrangement uses TRBV20-1 and TRBJ2-7, with D perhaps TRBD2 (5 bases). The CDR3 loop spans 13 amino acids. Germline CDR1 reads DFQATT; CDR2 reads SNEGSKA (reference sequence). Trimming removed 6 bases at V and 2 bases at J, with 14 bases between. The CDR3 DNA reads as TGCAGTGCCCAGAAAGACGGGACCTACGAGCAGTACGTC. Translating gives CSAQKDGTYEQYV.

This clonotype was counted between two and nine times. The CDR3 DNA reads TGCGCCAGCAGCTTGGGACTAGCGGGAGCCCCCTCCTACAATGAGCAGTTCTTC. Its translation is CASSLGLAGAPSYNEQFF. The V call is TRBV5-1, the J call TRBJ2-1; 12 nucleotides align to TRBD2. The CDR3 is 18 amino acids. The germline V gene encodes CDR1 SGHRS and CDR2 YFSETQ. With V trimmed by 0 bases and J by 0 bases, 4 bases remained unmatched.

This sequence joins TRBV25-1 and TRBJ2-1; 8 bases are a match to TRBD2. Germline-derived CDR1 and CDR2 are MGHDK and SYGVNS. This CDR3 has 13 residues. V lost 7 bases and J lost 5; bases outside the gene matches: 4. The CDR3 DNA reads as TGTGCCAGCACACGGGGGGGAGACAATGAGCAGTTCTTC. It translates to CASTRGGDNEQFF.

Turning to this clonotype: This may arise from a read error, as a much more abundant clone is one base away. The rearrangement uses TRBV12-3 or TRBV12-4 and TRBJ1-5, with TRBD1 identical over 11 bases. The CDR3 totals 19 residues. In DNA form, the CDR3 reads TGTACCAGCAGTTTACCGGGACAGGGGGGAGTAAGGAGCAATCAGCCCCAGCATTTT. This codes for CTSSLPGQGGVRSNQPQHF.

This clonotype was detected only a few times. The genes are TRBV7-6 and TRBJ2-5; D not certain. The V gene lost 5 bases and the J gene lost 4 bases, with 8 bases spanning the gap. This CDR3 spans 12 amino acids. Per the germline V gene, CDR1 is SGHVS and CDR2 is FNYEAQ. CDR3 loop: CASSQNIETQYF. The CDR3 DNA follows: TGTGCCAGCAGCCAGAACATAGAGACCCAGTACTTC.